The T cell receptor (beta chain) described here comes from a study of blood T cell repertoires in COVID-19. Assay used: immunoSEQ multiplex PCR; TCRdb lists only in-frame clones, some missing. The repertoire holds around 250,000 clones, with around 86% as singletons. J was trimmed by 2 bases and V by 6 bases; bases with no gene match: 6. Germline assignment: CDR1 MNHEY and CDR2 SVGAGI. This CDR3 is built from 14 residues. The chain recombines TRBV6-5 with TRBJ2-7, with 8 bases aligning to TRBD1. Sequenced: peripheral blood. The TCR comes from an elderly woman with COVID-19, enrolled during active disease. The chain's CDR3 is CASSGQGAPYEQYF. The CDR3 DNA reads TGTGCCAGCAGCGGACAGGGTGCCCCCTACGAGCAGTACTTC.